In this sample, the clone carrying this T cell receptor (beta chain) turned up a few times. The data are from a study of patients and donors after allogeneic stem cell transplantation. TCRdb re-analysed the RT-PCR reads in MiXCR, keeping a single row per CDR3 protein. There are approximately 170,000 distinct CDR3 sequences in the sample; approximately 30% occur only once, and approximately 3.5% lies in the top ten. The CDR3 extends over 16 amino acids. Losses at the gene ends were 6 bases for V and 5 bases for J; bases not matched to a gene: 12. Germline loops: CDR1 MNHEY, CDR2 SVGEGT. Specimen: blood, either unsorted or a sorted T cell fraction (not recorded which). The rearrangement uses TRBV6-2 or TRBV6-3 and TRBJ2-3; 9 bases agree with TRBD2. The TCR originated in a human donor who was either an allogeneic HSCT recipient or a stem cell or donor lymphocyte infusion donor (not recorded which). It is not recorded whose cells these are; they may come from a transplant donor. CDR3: CASRLTPRLAEDTQYF. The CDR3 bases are TGTGCCAGCAGACTCACCCCACGACTAGCGGAAGATACGCAGTATTTT.